The 25 T cell receptor beta chains given below trace back to one sample, sequenced in a study of cytomegalovirus exposure and HLA in healthy donors. The PCR used 60 Vbeta and 13 Jbeta primers. The assay was immunoSEQ multiplex PCR, and TCRdb's table has in-frame clones only and misses some. The table shows around 150,000 clones, with approximately 80% occurring only once. The sequenced material came from PBMCs. Receptor source: a young man in good health and CMV-seropositive.

The rearrangement joins TRBV5-1 to TRBJ2-3; D not certain. V was trimmed by 4 bases and J by 6 bases, leaving 9 bases between them. The V gene's germline CDR1 is SGHRS and CDR2 YFSETQ. This CDR3 region has 12 residues. CDR3 bases: TGCGCCAGCAGCGCGTCACTCGATACGCAGTATTTT. It specifies CASSASLDTQYF.

This clone has a handful of counts. Here the CDR3 DNA reads TGTGCCAGTAGTCTCGGACTAGCGGACTGGGGAGAGACCCAGTACTTC. Its protein product is CASSLGLADWGETQYF. The chain joins TRBV19 to TRBJ2-5, with 10 bases identical to TRBD2. Trimming cost V 5 bases and J 4 bases; bases outside gene matches: 10. Germline CDR1 reads LNHDA; CDR2 reads SQIVND (reference sequence). The CDR3 runs to 16 residues.

V and J are TRBV4-3 and TRBJ1-6; a weak D match, TRBD1 (5 bases). Germline CDR1 is LGHNA and CDR2 is YSLEER. The length of the CDR3 is 14 residues. Between the trimmed V and J ends, which lost 0 bases and 10 bases, there was a span of 10 bases. The CDR3 protein is CASSQDRASSPLHF. The CDR3 nucleotides are TGCGCCAGCAGCCAAGACAGGGCCTCCTCACCCCTCCACTTT.

This clone was counted only a few times. The genes are TRBV5-1 and TRBJ2-2; perhaps TRBD2 as D (5 bases). V was clipped by 4 bases and J by 4 bases, with 17 bases between them. CDR1 is SGHRS and CDR2 is YFSETQ in the germline V gene. This CDR3 comprises 16 residues. The CDR3 DNA is TGCGCCAGCAGCCCCCCGGTGGACTTCGGCACCGGGGAGCTGTTTTTT. It translates to CASSPPVDFGTGELFF. Full variable domain (rest looked up from reference TRBV5-1 and TRBJ2-2): KAGVTQTPRYLIKTRGQQVTLSCSPISGHRSVSWYQQTPGQGLQFLFEYFSETQRNKGNFPGRFSGRQFSNSRSEMNVSTLELGDSALYLCASSPPVDFGTGELFFGEGSRLTVL.

J is TRBJ1-4 and V is TRBV6-6; D is perhaps TRBD1 (5 bases). The CDR3 loop spans 12 amino acids. V was clipped by 5 bases and J by 7 bases, with 8 bases between them. Germline lookup yields CDR1 MNHNY and CDR2 SVGAGI (reference sequence). DNA for the CDR3: TGTGCCAGCAGTGCGGGGACTGAAAAACTGTTTTTT. It specifies CASSAGTEKLFF.

The V call is TRBV29-1, the J call TRBJ2-7; no clear D gene. From germline, CDR1 is SQVTM and CDR2 ANQGSEA. V was clipped by 5 bases and J by 5 bases, with 19 bases between them. This CDR3 is 14 amino acids long. The DNA for the CDR3 is TGCAGCGTTCCCCCAGGTCAATTAGGAAACGAGCAGTACTTC. This encodes CSVPPGQLGNEQYF.

V is TRBV18 and J is TRBJ1-1, with TRBD1 matching 9 bases. The length of the CDR3 is 14 residues. The trim removed 2 bases at V and 7 bases at J, leaving 5 bases unmatched. The germline CDR1 and CDR2 sequences are KGHSH and LQKENI. The CDR3 nucleotides read TGTGCCAGCTCACCATCCAGGGGACAGGGTGAAGCTTTCTTT. The encoded protein is CASSPSRGQGEAFF.

V is TRBV4-1 and J is TRBJ2-7; TRBD1 is a possible D gene (5 bases). V shed 5 bases and J shed 5 bases, with 13 bases lying between them. CDR3 length: 13 amino acids. Germline V lookup: CDR1 MGHRA, CDR2 YSYEKL. For the CDR3, the DNA is TGCGCCAGCAGCGCTCGGGCCAGGGACGAGCAGTACTTC. This translates into CASSARARDEQYF.

V is TRBV6-5 and J is TRBJ2-7; TRBD2 might be the D (6 bases). The CDR3 loop spans 15 amino acids. V was pared by 4 bases and J by 4 bases, with 17 bases between. In germline, CDR1 is MNHEY, CDR2 SVGAGI. The CDR3 DNA follows: TGTGCCAGCAGTTTGGGAGGTTGGGGCTTGTACGAGCAGTACTTC. Its translation: CASSLGGWGLYEQYF.

The chain carries TRBV28 and TRBJ2-4; 8 nucleotides agree with TRBD2. The CDR3 covers 15 residues. V shed 5 bases, J shed 2 bases, and the junction held 5 bases outside the gene matches. Germline V gives CDR1 MDHEN, CDR2 SYDVKM. CDR3 coding DNA: TGTGCCAGCAGTCAGACGGGGGGGACCAAAAACATTCAGTACTTC. Its translation: CASSQTGGTKNIQYF. Drawing the rest from reference TRBV28 and TRBJ2-4, the complete variable domain is DVKVTQSSRYLVKRTGEKVFLECVQDMDHENMFWYRQDPGLGLRLIYFSYDVKMKEKGDIPEGYSVSREKKERFSLILESASTNQTSMYLCASSQTGGTKNIQYFGAGTRLSVL.

The chain has TRBV29-1 and TRBJ1-3; 9 nucleotides agree with TRBD1. Germline CDR1 SQVTM, CDR2 ANQGSEA. The CDR3 has 13 residues. Trimming removed 6 bases from V and 14 bases from J; junction bases left unmatched: 14. This CDR3 reads CSVGQGQGLILYF. CDR3 nucleotide sequence: TGCAGCGTCGGACAGGGACAGGGATTAATCTTATATTTT.

Here the CDR3 DNA reads TGTGCCAGCAGCTTCGAAAGAAGGGGAGCCGGGACAGGGGCTTGTGGCTACACCTTC. Translated, it gives CASSFERRGAGTGACGYTF. This chain joins TRBV11-3 and TRBJ1-2, with 10 bases that match TRBD1. The CDR3 is 19 residues long. V lost 3 bases to trimming and J lost 7 bases; unmatched junction nucleotides: 20. From germline, CDR1 is SGHNT and CDR2 YENEEA.

V gene TRBV6-5 combines with J gene TRBJ2-1; 9 nucleotides agree with TRBD1. The junction had 7 bases not matched to a gene; V was cut back by 5 bases and J by 14 bases. CDR1 is MNHEY, CDR2 SVGAGI, per germline. The CDR3 loop spans 12 amino acids. The CDR3, as DNA: TGTGCCAGCAGTCACCGGGACAGGGCGGAGTTCTTC. It translates to CASSHRDRAEFF.

The V call is TRBV7-2, the J call TRBJ2-6, with D possibly matching TRBD2 (6 bases). There are 17 residues in the CDR3. CDR1 and CDR2 from the germline V gene are SGHTA and FQGNSA. The V gene lost 6 bases and the J gene lost 0 bases, with 15 bases spanning the gap. CDR3 sequence reads: CASRAPGLSSGANVLTF. DNA of the CDR3: TGTGCCAGCAGAGCACCGGGACTTAGCTCTGGGGCCAACGTCCTGACTTTC.

This clone showed up just a few times. The chain links TRBV5-1 to TRBJ2-7; 12 nucleotides line up with TRBD1. The CDR3 length is 15 residues. Germline V gene lookup returns CDR1 SGHRS and CDR2 YFSETQ. Trimming took 4 bases from V and 7 from J; bases not matched to a gene: 9. The CDR3 here is CASSPPGQGAREQYF. For the CDR3, the DNA is TGCGCCAGCAGCCCACCGGGACAGGGGGCGCGGGAGCAGTACTTC.

The chain uses TRBV28 and TRBJ1-1; D is possibly TRBD1 (6 bases). The CDR3 loop spans 14 amino acids. Looked up from germline, CDR1 is MDHEN and CDR2 is SYDVKM. Trimming shortened V by 2 bases and J by 6 bases, and 13 bases separated the two germline ends. The CDR3 loop reads CASSLRQAAPEAFF. The CDR3 DNA reads as TGTGCCAGCAGTTTAAGACAGGCGGCTCCTGAAGCTTTCTTT.

This clone appeared a single time. V is TRBV4-3 and J is TRBJ2-3, with D tentatively TRBD1 (6 bases). The CDR3 is 15 residues long. The V and J ends lost 2 bases and 1 base respectively, with 10 bases between them. The germline gives CDR1 LGHNA, CDR2 YSLEER. In DNA, the CDR3 is TGCGCCAGCAGCCAACAGGGGAAGGGCACAGATACGCAGTATTTT. This encodes CASSQQGKGTDTQYF.

CDR3 in amino acids: CASSGDRVGYEQYF. CDR3 coding DNA: TGTGCCAGCAGTGGGGACAGGGTGGGCTACGAGCAGTACTTC. The V gene is TRBV2, the J gene TRBJ2-7; 9 bases are a match to TRBD1. CDR1 and CDR2 (germline): SNHLY, FYNNEI. V lost 4 bases and J lost 3; bases outside the gene matches: 4. The CDR3 covers 14 residues.

This clone was seen only a few times. The chain carries TRBV7-2 and TRBJ1-3, with TRBD1 as a possible D gene (6 bases). Germline lookup yields CDR1 SGHTA and CDR2 FQGNSA. Trimming left V 5 bases short and J 2 bases short, with 10 bases between. CDR3 size: 14 residues. The CDR3 sequence is CASSQGPAGNTIYF. CDR3 sequence (DNA): TGTGCCAGCAGCCAGGGGCCCGCTGGAAACACCATATATTTT.

The chain employs TRBV2 and TRBJ2-2; 13 nucleotides line up with TRBD2. The CDR3 spans 16 residues. Germline-derived CDR1 and CDR2 are SNHLY and FYNNEI. Losses at the gene ends were 8 bases for V and 6 bases for J; bases not matched to a gene: 9. Written as DNA, the CDR3 is TGTGCCAGCCGAGGACTAGCGGGGGCCGCAGCCGGGGAGCTGTTTTTT. This gives the protein CASRGLAGAAAGELFF.

To note about this clone: The same CDR3 can be traced to other DNA sequences in this sample. In DNA, the CDR3 is TGTGCCAGCAGCGGGGGGGAGACCCAGTACTTC. It specifies CASSGGETQYF. The chain is built from TRBV2 and TRBJ2-5; 7 bases agree with TRBD2. In germline, CDR1 is SNHLY, CDR2 FYNNEI. CDR3 size: 11 residues. After removal of 6 bases from V and 5 bases from J, the junction contained 0 bases not matched to a gene.

The DNA of the CDR3 is TGTGCCATCAGTGAGTTCGGCGGGGGGAGCACAGATACGCAGTATTTT. This translates into CAISEFGGGSTDTQYF. The V gene is TRBV10-3, the J gene TRBJ2-3; 8 nucleotides line up with TRBD2. V gave up 1 base and J gave up 0 bases; unmatched junction bases: 3. CDR1 and CDR2 (germline): ENHRY, SYGVKD. The CDR3 is 16 residues long.

The V gene is TRBV27, the J gene TRBJ2-7; no reliable D call. The CDR3 extends over 13 amino acids. Trimming removed 3 bases at V and 3 bases at J, with 9 bases between. In germline, CDR1 is MNHEY, CDR2 SMNVEV (reference sequence). CDR3 DNA: TGTGCCAGCAGTTTCGGCGGCCACTACGAGCAGTACTTC. This gives the protein CASSFGGHYEQYF.

V is TRBV9 and J is TRBJ1-5; TRBD1 matches at 7 bases. V gave up 4 bases and J gave up 9 bases; unmatched junction bases: 10. From germline, CDR1 is SGDLS and CDR2 YYNGEE. The CDR3 covers 14 residues. CDR3 amino acids: CASSPGTAKGPQHF. DNA for the CDR3: TGTGCCAGCAGCCCCGGGACAGCCAAGGGGCCCCAGCATTTT.

The chain recombines TRBV4-3 with TRBJ2-5; 8 bases are shared with TRBD1. V was pared by 0 bases and J by 5 bases, with 5 bases of the junction left unmatched. CDR1 and CDR2 (germline): LGHNA, YSLEER. CDR3 size: 15 residues. CDR3 amino acids: CASSQDRGRLETQYF. The CDR3 DNA reads TGCGCCAGCAGCCAAGACAGGGGGCGTTTGGAGACCCAGTACTTC.